This passage covers 5 T cell receptor beta chains from one sample sequenced in a study of T cells after yellow fever vaccination. MiXCR, run by TCRdb on the 5' RACE reads, gives a single entry per CDR3 protein. The sample yields 230,000 or so distinct CDR3 sequences, approximately 6.3% seen once. The sequencing used CD4+ T cells sorted from PBMCs, collected on the day of the yellow fever booster vaccination. Source of these receptors: a man younger than 45 who received the YFV17D yellow fever vaccine.

In its sample, this clonotype was seen a few times. This sequence joins TRBV10-3 and TRBJ1-1, with D hard to call. Trimming stripped 0 bases from V and 5 bases from J, with 10 bases between. CDR1 and CDR2 (germline): ENHRY, SYGVKD. CDR3 size: 14 residues. CDR3 amino acids: CAISESVVGTEAFF. In DNA form, the CDR3 reads TGTGCCATCAGTGAGTCGGTCGTGGGGACTGAAGCTTTCTTT.

The chain combines TRBV20-1 with TRBJ2-1, with 11 bases aligning to TRBD2. CDR1 and CDR2 (germline): DFQATT, SNEGSKA (reference sequence). With V trimmed by 1 base and J by 0 bases, 8 bases remained unmatched. This CDR3 contains 18 residues. CDR3 sequence: CSARVASGRRSSYNEQFF. The CDR3 DNA follows: TGCAGTGCTAGAGTGGCTAGCGGGAGGAGAAGCTCCTACAATGAGCAGTTCTTC.

This clonotype was recorded at least ten times. V is TRBV5-1 and J is TRBJ2-1; D is possibly TRBD1 or TRBD2 (5 bases each). Germline assignment: CDR1 SGHRS and CDR2 YFSETQ. The CDR3 is made up of 15 amino acids. Deletions cut 4 bases from V and 9 bases from J, with 20 bases between. CDR3 nucleotides: TGCGCCAGCAGCACCGGGACCCAGGGCCCGGGTGAGCAGTTCTTC. Translated, it gives CASSTGTQGPGEQFF.

This clonotype was observed a few times. The chain is built from TRBV6-2 or TRBV6-3 and TRBJ2-5; 8 bases align to TRBD1. J gave up 5 bases and V 6 bases, and 11 bases lay outside the gene matches. This CDR3 is 15 amino acids long. Germline assignment: CDR1 MNHEY and CDR2 SVGEGT. For the CDR3, the DNA is TGTGCCAGCAGAGAATTCAGGGGGCTGGGGGAGACCCAGTACTTC. This gives the protein CASREFRGLGETQYF.

This clonotype appeared a single time. This sequence may be a read error, since a much larger clone differs from it by one base. This chain joins TRBV7-2 and TRBJ2-3, with TRBD2 as a possible D gene (6 bases). In germline, CDR1 is SGHTA, CDR2 FQGNSA. There are 14 residues in the CDR3. CDR3 nucleotide sequence: TGTCCCAGCAGTAGGAGGGCCTTTACAGATACGCAGTATTTT. Amino acids: CPSSRRAFTDTQYF.